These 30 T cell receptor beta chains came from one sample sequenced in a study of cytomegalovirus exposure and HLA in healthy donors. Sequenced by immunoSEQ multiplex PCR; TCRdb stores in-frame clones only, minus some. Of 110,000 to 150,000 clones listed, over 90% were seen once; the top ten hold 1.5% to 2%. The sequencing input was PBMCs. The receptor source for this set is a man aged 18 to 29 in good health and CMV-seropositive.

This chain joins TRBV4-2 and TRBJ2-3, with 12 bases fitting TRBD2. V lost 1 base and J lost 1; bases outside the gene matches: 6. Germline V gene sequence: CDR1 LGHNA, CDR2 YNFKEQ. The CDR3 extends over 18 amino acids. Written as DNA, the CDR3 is TGTGCCAGCAGCCAAGTCACTAGCGGGAGGTTGGGCACAGATACGCAGTATTTT. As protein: CASSQVTSGRLGTDTQYF.

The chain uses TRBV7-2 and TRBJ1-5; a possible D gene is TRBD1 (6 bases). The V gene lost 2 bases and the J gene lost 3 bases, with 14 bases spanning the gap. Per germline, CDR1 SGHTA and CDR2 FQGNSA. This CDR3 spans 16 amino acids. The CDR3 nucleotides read TGTGCCAGCAGCTTAATATCGACAGGATTCAATCAGCCCCAGCATTTT. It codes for CASSLISTGFNQPQHF.

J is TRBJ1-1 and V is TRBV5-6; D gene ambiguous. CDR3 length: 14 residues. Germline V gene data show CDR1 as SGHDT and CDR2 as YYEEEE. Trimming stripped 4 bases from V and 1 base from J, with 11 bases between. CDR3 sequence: CASSLRRRNTEAFF. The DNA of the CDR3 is TGTGCCAGCAGCCTCAGACGGAGGAACACTGAAGCTTTCTTT. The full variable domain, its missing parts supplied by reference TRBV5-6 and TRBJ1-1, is DAGVTQSPTHLIKTRGQQVTLRCSPKSGHDTVSWYQQALGQGPQFIFQYYEEEERQRGNFPDRFSGHQFPNYSSELNVNALLLGDSALYLCASSLRRRNTEAFFGQGTRLTVV.

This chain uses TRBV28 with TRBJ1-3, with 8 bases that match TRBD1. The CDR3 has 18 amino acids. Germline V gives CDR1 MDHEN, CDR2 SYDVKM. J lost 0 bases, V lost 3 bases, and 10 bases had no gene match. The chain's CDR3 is CASSFGRTGQSSGNTIYF. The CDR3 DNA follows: TGTGCCAGCAGTTTTGGACGGACAGGGCAAAGCTCTGGAAACACCATATATTTT.

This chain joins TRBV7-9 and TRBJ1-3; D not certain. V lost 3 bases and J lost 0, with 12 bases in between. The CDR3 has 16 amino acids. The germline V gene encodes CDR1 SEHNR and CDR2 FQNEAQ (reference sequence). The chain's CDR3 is CASSFEYLSSGNTIYF. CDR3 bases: TGTGCCAGCAGCTTTGAGTACCTGAGCTCTGGAAACACCATATATTTT.

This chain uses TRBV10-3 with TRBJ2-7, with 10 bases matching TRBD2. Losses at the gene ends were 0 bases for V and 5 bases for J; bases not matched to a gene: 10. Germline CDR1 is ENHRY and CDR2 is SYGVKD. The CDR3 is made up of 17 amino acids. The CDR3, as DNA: TGTGCCATCAGTGAGTCGATGTCCCTAGCGGGAGTTGACGAGCAGTACTTC. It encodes CAISESMSLAGVDEQYF.

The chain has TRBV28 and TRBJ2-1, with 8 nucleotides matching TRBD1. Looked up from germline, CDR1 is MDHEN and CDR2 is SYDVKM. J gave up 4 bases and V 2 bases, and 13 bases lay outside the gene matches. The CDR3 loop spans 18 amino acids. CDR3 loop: CASSLVRTGNFPYNEQFF. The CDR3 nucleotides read TGTGCCAGCAGTTTAGTTCGGACAGGGAACTTTCCTTACAATGAGCAGTTCTTC.

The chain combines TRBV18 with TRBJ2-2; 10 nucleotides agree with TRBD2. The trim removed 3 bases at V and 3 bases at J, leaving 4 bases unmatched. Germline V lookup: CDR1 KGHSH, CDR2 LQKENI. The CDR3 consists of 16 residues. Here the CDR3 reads CASSPTSGVDTGELFF. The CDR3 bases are TGTGCCAGCTCACCTACTAGCGGGGTGGACACCGGGGAGCTGTTTTTT.

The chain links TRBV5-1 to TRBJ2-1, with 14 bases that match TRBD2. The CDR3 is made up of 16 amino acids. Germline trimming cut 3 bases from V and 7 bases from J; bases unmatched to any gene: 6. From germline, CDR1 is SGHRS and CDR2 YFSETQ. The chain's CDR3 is CASSSGTSGSGNEQFF. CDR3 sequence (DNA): TGCGCCAGCAGCTCAGGGACTAGCGGGAGTGGGAATGAGCAGTTCTTC. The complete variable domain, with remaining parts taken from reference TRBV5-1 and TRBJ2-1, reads KAGVTQTPRYLIKTRGQQVTLSCSPISGHRSVSWYQQTPGQGLQFLFEYFSETQRNKGNFPGRFSGRQFSNSRSEMNVSTLELGDSALYLCASSSGTSGSGNEQFFGPGTRLTVL.

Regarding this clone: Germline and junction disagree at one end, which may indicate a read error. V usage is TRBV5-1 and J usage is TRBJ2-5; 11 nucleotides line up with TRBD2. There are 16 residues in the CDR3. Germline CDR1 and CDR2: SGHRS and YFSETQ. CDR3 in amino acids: CANSPQLAGAQETQYF. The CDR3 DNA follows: TGCGCCAACAGCCCACAACTAGCGGGAGCACAAGAGACCCAGTACTTC.

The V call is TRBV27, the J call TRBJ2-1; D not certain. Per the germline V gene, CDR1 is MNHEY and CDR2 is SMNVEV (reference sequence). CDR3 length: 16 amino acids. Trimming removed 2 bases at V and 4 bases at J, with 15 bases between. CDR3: CASSLNLRVRYNEQFF. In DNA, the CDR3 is TGTGCCAGCAGTTTAAATTTACGGGTCCGGTACAATGAGCAGTTCTTC.

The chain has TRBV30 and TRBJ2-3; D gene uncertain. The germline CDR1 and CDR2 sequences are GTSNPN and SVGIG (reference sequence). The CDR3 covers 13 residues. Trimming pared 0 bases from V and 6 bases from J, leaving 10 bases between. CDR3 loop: CAWSVMRMDTQYF. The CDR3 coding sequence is TGTGCCTGGAGTGTAATGCGAATGGATACGCAGTATTTT.

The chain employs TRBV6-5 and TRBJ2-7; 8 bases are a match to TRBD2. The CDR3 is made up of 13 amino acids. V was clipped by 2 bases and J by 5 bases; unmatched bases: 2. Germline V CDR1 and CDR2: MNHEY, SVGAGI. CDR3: CASSYGTRDEQYF. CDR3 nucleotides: TGTGCCAGCAGTTACGGGACTAGAGACGAGCAGTACTTC.

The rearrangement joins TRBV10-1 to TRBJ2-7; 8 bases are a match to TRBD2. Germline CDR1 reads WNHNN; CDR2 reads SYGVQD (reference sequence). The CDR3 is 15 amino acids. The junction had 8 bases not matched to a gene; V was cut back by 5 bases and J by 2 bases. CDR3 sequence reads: CASSPGVAGTYEQYF. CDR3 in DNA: TGCGCCAGCAGTCCCGGGGTAGCGGGAACCTACGAGCAGTACTTC.

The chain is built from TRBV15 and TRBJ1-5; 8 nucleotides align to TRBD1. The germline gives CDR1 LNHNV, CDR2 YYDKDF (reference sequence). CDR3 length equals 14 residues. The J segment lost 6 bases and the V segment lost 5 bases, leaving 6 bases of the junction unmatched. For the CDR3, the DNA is TGTGCCACCAGCCAACAGGGGGAGGGTCAGCCCCAGCATTTT. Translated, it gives CATSQQGEGQPQHF.

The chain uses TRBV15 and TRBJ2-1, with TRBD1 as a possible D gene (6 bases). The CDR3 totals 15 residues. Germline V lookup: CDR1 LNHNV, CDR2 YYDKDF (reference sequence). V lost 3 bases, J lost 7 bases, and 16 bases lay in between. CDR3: CATSSRQVKGNEQFF. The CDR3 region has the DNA TGTGCCACCAGCAGCCGACAGGTGAAGGGGAATGAGCAGTTCTTC.

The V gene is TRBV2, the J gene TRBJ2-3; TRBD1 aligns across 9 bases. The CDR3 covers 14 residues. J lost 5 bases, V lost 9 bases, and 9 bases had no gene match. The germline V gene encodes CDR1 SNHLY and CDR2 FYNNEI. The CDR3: CASSGTGWGDTQYF. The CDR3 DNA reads TGTGCCAGTTCCGGGACAGGGTGGGGAGATACGCAGTATTTT.

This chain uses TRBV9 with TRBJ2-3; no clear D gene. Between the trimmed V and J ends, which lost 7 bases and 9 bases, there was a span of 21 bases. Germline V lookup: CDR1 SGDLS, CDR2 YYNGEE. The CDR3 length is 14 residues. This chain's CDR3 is CASAADSLSGTQYF. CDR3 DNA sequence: TGTGCCAGCGCGGCAGACTCCCTTTCTGGGACGCAGTATTTT.

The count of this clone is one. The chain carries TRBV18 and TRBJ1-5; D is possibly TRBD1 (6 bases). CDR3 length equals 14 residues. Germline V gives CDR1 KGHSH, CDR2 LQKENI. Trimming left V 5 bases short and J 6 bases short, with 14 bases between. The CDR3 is CASSDTGTGQPQHF. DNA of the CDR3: TGTGCCAGCTCAGATACAGGGACCGGTCAGCCCCAGCATTTT.

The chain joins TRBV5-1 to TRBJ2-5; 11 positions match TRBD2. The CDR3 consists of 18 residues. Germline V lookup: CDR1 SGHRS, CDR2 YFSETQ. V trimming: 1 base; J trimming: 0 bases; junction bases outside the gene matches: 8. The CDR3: CASSLRVAGGLHQETQYF. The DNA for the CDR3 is TGCGCCAGCAGCTTGAGGGTAGCGGGAGGGCTCCACCAAGAGACCCAGTACTTC.

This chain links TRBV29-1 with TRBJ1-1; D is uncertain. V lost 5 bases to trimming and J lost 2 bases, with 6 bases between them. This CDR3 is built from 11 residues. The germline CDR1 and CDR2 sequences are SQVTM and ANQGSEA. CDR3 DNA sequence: TGCAGCGTTACTCGAAACACTGAAGCTTTCTTT. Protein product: CSVTRNTEAFF.

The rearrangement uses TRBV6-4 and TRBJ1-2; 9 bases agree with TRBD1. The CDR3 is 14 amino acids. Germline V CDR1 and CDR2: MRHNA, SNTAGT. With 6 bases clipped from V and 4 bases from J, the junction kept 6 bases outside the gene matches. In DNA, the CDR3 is TGTGCCAGCAGCGCAGAGACAGGGGGCTATGGCTACACCTTC. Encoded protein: CASSAETGGYGYTF.

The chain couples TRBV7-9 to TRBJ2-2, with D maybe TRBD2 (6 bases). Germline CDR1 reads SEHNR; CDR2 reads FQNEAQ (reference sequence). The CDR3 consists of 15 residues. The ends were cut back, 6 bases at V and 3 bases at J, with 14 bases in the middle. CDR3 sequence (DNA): TGTGCCAGCAGGTACCAGTCGGGGGACACCGGGGAGCTGTTTTTT. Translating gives CASRYQSGDTGELFF.

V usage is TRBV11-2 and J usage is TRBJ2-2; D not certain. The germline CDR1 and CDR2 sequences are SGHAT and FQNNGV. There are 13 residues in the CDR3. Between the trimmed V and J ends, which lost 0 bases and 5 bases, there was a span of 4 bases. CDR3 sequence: CASSLDVTGELFF. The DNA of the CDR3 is TGTGCCAGCAGCTTAGACGTAACCGGGGAGCTGTTTTTT.

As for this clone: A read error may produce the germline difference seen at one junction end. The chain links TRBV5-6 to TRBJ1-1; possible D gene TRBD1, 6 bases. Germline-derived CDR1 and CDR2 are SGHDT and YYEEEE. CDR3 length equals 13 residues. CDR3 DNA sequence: TGTGCTAGCAGACAGGACACGGATACTGAAGCTTTCTTT. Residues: CASRQDTDTEAFF.

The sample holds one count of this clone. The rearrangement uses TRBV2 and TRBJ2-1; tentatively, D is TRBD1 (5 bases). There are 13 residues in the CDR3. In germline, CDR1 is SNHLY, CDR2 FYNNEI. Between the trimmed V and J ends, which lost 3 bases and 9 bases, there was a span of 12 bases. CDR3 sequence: CASSEGRVGEQFF. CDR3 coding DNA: TGTGCCAGCAGTGAGGGCAGGGTCGGTGAGCAGTTCTTC.

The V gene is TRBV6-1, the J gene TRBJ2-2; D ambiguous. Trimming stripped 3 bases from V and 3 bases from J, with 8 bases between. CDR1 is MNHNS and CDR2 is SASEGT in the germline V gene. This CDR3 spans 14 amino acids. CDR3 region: CASSDRVYTGELFF. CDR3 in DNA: TGTGCCAGCAGTGATCGAGTATACACCGGGGAGCTGTTTTTT.

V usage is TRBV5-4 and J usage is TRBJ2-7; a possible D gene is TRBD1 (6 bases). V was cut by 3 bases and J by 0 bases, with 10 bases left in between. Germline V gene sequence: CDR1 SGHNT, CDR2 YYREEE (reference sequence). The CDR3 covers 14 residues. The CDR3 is CASSSLTGSYEQYF. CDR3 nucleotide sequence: TGTGCCAGCAGCTCCCTGACAGGCTCCTACGAGCAGTACTTC.

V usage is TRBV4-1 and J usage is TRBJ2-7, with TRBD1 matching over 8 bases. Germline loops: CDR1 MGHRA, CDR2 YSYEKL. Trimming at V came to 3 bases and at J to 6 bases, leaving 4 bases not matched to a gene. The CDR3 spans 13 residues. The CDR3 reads CASSQQGAGEQYF. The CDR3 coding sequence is TGCGCCAGCAGCCAGCAGGGGGCGGGCGAGCAGTACTTC.

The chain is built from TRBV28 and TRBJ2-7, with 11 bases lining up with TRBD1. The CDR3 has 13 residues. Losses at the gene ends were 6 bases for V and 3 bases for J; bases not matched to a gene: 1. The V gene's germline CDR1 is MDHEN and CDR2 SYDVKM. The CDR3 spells CASRGTGGYEQYF. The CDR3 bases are TGTGCCAGCAGAGGGACAGGGGGCTACGAGCAGTACTTC.